Following are 28 T cell receptor beta chains from one sample sequenced in a study of shared clonotypes between healthy human individuals. The method was immunoSEQ multiplex PCR; TCRdb's version includes in-frame clones alone and lacks a portion of them. The repertoire holds 950,000 to 1,100,000 clones, with about 76% as singletons. Material for sequencing was memory CD4+ T cells sorted from blood. Regarding subset: CD45RA-negative fraction. The receptors stem from a man in his late teens or twenties in good health.

The V call is TRBV4-1, the J call TRBJ2-1, with a weak D call TRBD1 (6 bases). Trimming stripped 1 base from V and 3 bases from J, with 13 bases between. CDR3 size: 16 residues. Germline assignment: CDR1 MGHRA and CDR2 YSYEKL. The CDR3 sequence: CASSQGGQLYYNEQFF. The CDR3, as DNA: TGCGCCAGCAGCCAAGGCGGACAGCTCTACTACAATGAGCAGTTCTTC.

The rearrangement joins TRBV6-4 to TRBJ1-6; 9 bases line up with TRBD1. With 3 bases clipped from V and 10 bases from J, the junction kept 7 bases outside the gene matches. The CDR3 spans 15 residues. CDR1 and CDR2 (germline): MRHNA, SNTAGT. In DNA form, the CDR3 reads TGTGCCAGCAGTGAATCCGGGACAGGGCAATCACCCCTCCACTTT. Translated, it gives CASSESGTGQSPLHF.

This clone was detected a few times. The gene calls are TRBV28 and TRBJ1-6; 8 nucleotides match TRBD1. The germline CDR1 and CDR2 sequences are MDHEN and SYDVKM. The CDR3 runs 16 residues. With 5 bases clipped from V and 9 bases from J, the junction kept 12 bases outside the gene matches. The CDR3 nucleotides read TGTGCCAGCAGTCCTATCGGACAGGGCGAAATTTCACCCCTCCACTTT. It encodes CASSPIGQGEISPLHF.

The V call is TRBV4-1, the J call TRBJ1-4; tentative D call: TRBD1 (5 bases). CDR3 length: 14 residues. Trimming pared 3 bases from V and 7 bases from J, leaving 12 bases between. CDR1 and CDR2 from the germline V gene are MGHRA and YSYEKL. DNA of the CDR3: TGCGCCAGCAGCCAGGGGGGTTTCACTGAAAAACTGTTTTTT. This translates into CASSQGGFTEKLFF.

The chain joins TRBV14 to TRBJ2-7; 13 nucleotides match TRBD2. J was trimmed by 4 bases and V by 5 bases; bases with no gene match: 2. The CDR3 is 14 amino acids. The germline V gene encodes CDR1 SGHDN and CDR2 FVKESK. CDR3 nucleotides: TGTGCCAGCAGCTTGGGACTAGCGGGGTACGAGCAGTACTTC. Its translation: CASSLGLAGYEQYF. Complete variable domain (other parts from reference TRBV14 and TRBJ2-7): EAGVTQFPSHSVIEKGQTVTLRCDPISGHDNLYWYRRVMGKEIKFLLHFVKESKQDESGMPNNRFLAERTGGTYSTLKVQPAELEDSGVYFCASSLGLAGYEQYFGPGTRLTVT.

The chain is built from TRBV28 and TRBJ2-3; TRBD1 agrees at 9 bases. Per germline, CDR1 MDHEN and CDR2 SYDVKM. The CDR3 covers 14 residues. J was trimmed by 4 bases and V by 6 bases; bases with no gene match: 5. CDR3 coding DNA: TGTGCCAGCAGCCTCCGGGACAGGGCAGATACGCAGTATTTT. Protein product: CASSLRDRADTQYF.

The gene calls are TRBV7-2 and TRBJ1-1; maybe TRBD1 (5 bases). Germline V lookup: CDR1 SGHTA, CDR2 FQGNSA. The V and J ends lost 5 bases and 12 bases respectively, with 16 bases between them. CDR3 length equals 12 residues. CDR3 sequence reads: CASSLPRGVPFF. In nucleotides, the CDR3 is TGTGCCAGCAGCCTTCCACGGGGCGTACCTTTCTTT. Filled out from reference TRBV7-2 and TRBJ1-1, the complete variable domain reads GAGVSQSPSNKVTEKGKDVELRCDPISGHTALYWYRQSLGQGLEFLIYFQGNSAPDKSGLPSDRFSAERTGGSVSTLTIQRTQQEDSAVYLCASSLPRGVPFFGQGTRLTVV.

V and J are TRBV10-2 and TRBJ2-1; 8 bases line up with TRBD2. Losses at the gene ends were 2 bases for V and 8 bases for J; bases not matched to a gene: 11. This CDR3 is 16 amino acids long. The germline V gene has CDR1 WSHSY and CDR2 SAAADI. The CDR3 sequence: CASSEGLAGGSHEQFF. CDR3 nucleotide sequence: TGCGCCAGCAGTGAGGGGCTCGCGGGGGGTTCGCATGAGCAGTTCTTC.

The chain combines TRBV6-5 with TRBJ2-5, with TRBD1 matching over 7 bases. From germline, CDR1 is MNHEY and CDR2 SVGAGI. With 0 bases clipped from V and 3 bases from J, the junction kept 7 bases outside the gene matches. The CDR3 is 16 amino acids. CDR3 DNA sequence: TGTGCCAGCAGTTACTCCTACCTGGACAGGAAAGAGACCCAGTACTTC. This codes for CASSYSYLDRKETQYF.

The V gene is TRBV27, the J gene TRBJ1-1, with D uncertain. Trimming left V 5 bases short and J 5 bases short, with 15 bases between. Germline V gene sequence: CDR1 MNHEY, CDR2 SMNVEV (reference sequence). The CDR3 has 14 amino acids. The CDR3 sequence is CASSPGHGGTEAFF. CDR3 nucleotide sequence: TGTGCCAGCAGTCCCGGCCACGGCGGGACTGAAGCTTTCTTT.

V usage is TRBV7-9 and J usage is TRBJ1-4; 9 nucleotides match TRBD1. CDR3 length: 17 amino acids. Germline trimming cut 1 base from V and 7 bases from J; bases unmatched to any gene: 10. Germline-derived CDR1 and CDR2 are SEHNR and FQNEAQ (reference sequence). CDR3 loop: CASSLGGSTGGIEKLFF. The CDR3 DNA sequence: TGTGCCAGCAGCTTAGGGGGATCGACAGGGGGAATTGAAAAACTGTTTTTT.

DNA of the CDR3: TGTGCCAGCAGCGTAGGAGACAGGGGTCAGCCCCAGCATTTT. Protein: CASSVGDRGQPQHF. This chain joins TRBV9 and TRBJ1-5; 8 nucleotides align to TRBD1. The V gene end was trimmed by 0 bases and the J gene end by 6 bases; junction bases not matched to a gene: 2. The germline gives CDR1 SGDLS, CDR2 YYNGEE. This CDR3 spans 14 amino acids.

This chain uses TRBV7-9 with TRBJ2-7; the D is unclear. Between the trimmed V and J ends, which lost 4 bases and 7 bases, there was a span of 8 bases. Germline V gene data show CDR1 as SEHNR and CDR2 as FQNEAQ (reference sequence). The CDR3 covers 11 residues. DNA of the CDR3: TGTGCCAGCAGCTCCACGGTGGAGCAGTACTTC. Protein product: CASSSTVEQYF.

This clone appeared a few times. The V and J genes are TRBV30 and TRBJ1-2; D is undetermined. The CDR3 consists of 15 residues. V gave up 2 bases and J gave up 8 bases, with 21 bases separating them. The germline gives CDR1 GTSNPN, CDR2 SVGIG (reference sequence). The CDR3 bases are TGTGCCTGGAGTTTCGACCCCTCGAAGGGTGGAGGCTACACCTTC. This gives the protein CAWSFDPSKGGGYTF.

The chain uses TRBV7-9 and TRBJ2-7; TRBD1 might be the D (6 bases). This CDR3 has 14 amino acids. Germline CDR1 and CDR2: SEHNR and FQNEAQ (reference sequence). Trimming shortened V by 5 bases and J by 0 bases, and 11 bases separated the two germline ends. The CDR3 spells CASSPDRFSYEQYF. CDR3 bases: TGTGCCAGCAGCCCGGACAGATTCTCCTACGAGCAGTACTTC.

A note on this clone: Other nucleotide sequences from this sample produce the same CDR3. This sequence joins TRBV5-1 and TRBJ1-3, with TRBD1 as a possible D gene (5 bases). The CDR3 has 13 amino acids. Deletions cut 4 bases from V and 3 bases from J, with 8 bases between. CDR1 is SGHRS and CDR2 is YFSETQ in the germline V gene. For the CDR3, the DNA is TGCGCCAGCAGCCCAGGGAGTGGAAACACCATATATTTT. This codes for CASSPGSGNTIYF. The whole variable domain, remainder taken from reference TRBV5-1 and TRBJ1-3, is KAGVTQTPRYLIKTRGQQVTLSCSPISGHRSVSWYQQTPGQGLQFLFEYFSETQRNKGNFPGRFSGRQFSNSRSEMNVSTLELGDSALYLCASSPGSGNTIYFGEGSWLTVV.

As for this clone: Other DNA sequences within the sample encode an identical CDR3. The rearrangement uses TRBV5-1 and TRBJ2-5; D is uncertain. Germline lookup yields CDR1 SGHRS and CDR2 YFSETQ. The CDR3 is made up of 13 amino acids. Trimming stripped 2 bases from V and 2 bases from J, with 7 bases between. CDR3 nucleotides: TGCGCCAGCAGCTTAGGACCTCAAGAGACCCAGTACTTC. Its translation: CASSLGPQETQYF.

In this sample, this clone turned up a few times. The chain joins TRBV6-5 to TRBJ2-3; D tentatively reads TRBD1 or TRBD2 (6 bases each). CDR3 length: 14 residues. V was pared by 6 bases and J by 6 bases, with 16 bases between. Germline CDR1 MNHEY, CDR2 SVGAGI. This chain's CDR3 is CASSWGAKSDTQYF. The CDR3 bases are TGTGCCAGCAGCTGGGGGGCAAAGTCGGATACGCAGTATTTT.

The chain carries TRBV5-1 and TRBJ2-3, with 11 bases aligning to TRBD2. J gave up 3 bases and V 5 bases, and 5 bases lay outside the gene matches. In germline, CDR1 is SGHRS, CDR2 YFSETQ. The CDR3 consists of 15 residues. For the CDR3, the DNA is TGCGCCAGCAGTTTACTAGCGGGAGTAACAGATACGCAGTATTTT. Protein sequence: CASSLLAGVTDTQYF.

This chain joins TRBV25-1 and TRBJ2-5, with 9 bases that match TRBD1. The DNA end lines up better with TRBJ2-7; the J call may be wrong. The CDR3 has 15 residues. Germline values: CDR1 MGHDK, CDR2 SYGVNS. The CDR3 coding sequence is TGTGCCAGCAGTGCCTACACAGGGGGCGCCTACGAGCAGTACTTC. Residues: CASSAYTGGAYEQYF.

The chain combines TRBV18 with TRBJ1-1; D call uncertain. This CDR3 contains 13 residues. The ends were cut back, 1 base at V and 3 bases at J, with 6 bases in the middle. In germline, CDR1 is KGHSH, CDR2 LQKENI. CDR3 protein: CASSPRGDTEAFF. The CDR3 DNA reads as TGTGCCAGCTCACCACGGGGAGACACTGAAGCTTTCTTT.

This chain connects TRBV5-1 to TRBJ1-1; no definite D call. The V end was cut by 0 bases, the J end by 1 base, with 10 bases between. The germline CDR1 and CDR2 sequences are SGHRS and YFSETQ. CDR3 size: 15 residues. The CDR3: CASSLGFTANTEAFF. Written as DNA, the CDR3 is TGCGCCAGCAGCTTGGGTTTTACAGCGAACACTGAAGCTTTCTTT.

The chain uses TRBV27 and TRBJ2-3; D gene unclear. V lost 6 bases, J lost 8 bases, and 12 bases lay in between. The CDR3 has 12 residues. CDR1 is MNHEY and CDR2 is SMNVEV in the germline V gene (reference sequence). CDR3 loop: CASSPAVGTQYF. CDR3 in DNA: TGTGCCAGCAGCCCCGCCGTGGGTACGCAGTATTTT.

The V call is TRBV7-8, the J call TRBJ1-1, with a tentative D call TRBD1 (6 bases). This CDR3 region has 19 residues. Germline CDR1 is SGHVS and CDR2 is FQNEAQ. Trimming took off 2 bases at V and 7 bases at J, with 29 bases between the two ends. In nucleotides, the CDR3 is TGTGCCAGCAGCTTAATTACAGGGAGAGGTGCGGGTCTTGCGGGTGAAGCTTTCTTT. Protein product: CASSLITGRGAGLAGEAFF.

The chain couples TRBV19 to TRBJ2-7; D may be TRBD1 (6 bases). V was clipped by 6 bases and J by 1 base, with 16 bases between them. Germline V gene data show CDR1 as LNHDA and CDR2 as SQIVND (reference sequence). The length of the CDR3 is 15 residues. The CDR3 spells CASRDGQGSSYEQYF. Written as DNA, the CDR3 is TGTGCCAGTAGGGATGGCCAGGGGAGTTCCTACGAGCAGTACTTC. Full variable domain (remainder filled in from reference TRBV19 and TRBJ2-7): DGGITQSPKYLFRKEGQNVTLSCEQNLNHDAMYWYRQDPGQGLRLIYYSQIVNDFQKGDIAEGYSVSREKKESFPLTVTSAQKNPTAFYLCASRDGQGSSYEQYFGPGTRLTVT.

Only a few counts were recorded for this clone. The V and J genes are TRBV5-1 and TRBJ1-1; TRBD1 aligns across 7 bases. The CDR3 covers 14 residues. V shed 1 base and J 4 bases; nucleotides not matched to a gene: 4. The germline gives CDR1 SGHRS, CDR2 YFSETQ. This chain's CDR3 is CASSLLQGSTEAFF. The CDR3 DNA reads TGCGCCAGCAGCTTGCTACAGGGGAGCACTGAAGCTTTCTTT.

V gene TRBV7-6 combines with J gene TRBJ2-2; maybe TRBD2 (5 bases). Germline lookup yields CDR1 SGHVS and CDR2 FNYEAQ. CDR3 length: 15 residues. The V gene lost 5 bases and the J gene lost 8 bases, with 18 bases spanning the gap. CDR3 coding DNA: TGTGCCAGCAGCCCCTCGGTAGCGCTGAGTGGGGAGCTGTTTTTT. Translating gives CASSPSVALSGELFF.

To note about this clone: Different DNA sequences within this sample yield the same CDR3. CDR3 amino acids: CSVERDRGRGYTF. CDR3 DNA: TGCAGCGTTGAACGGGACAGGGGGCGCGGCTACACCTTC. V and J are TRBV29-1 and TRBJ1-2; 12 bases match TRBD1. The CDR3 sequence is 13 residues long. V dropped 2 bases and J dropped 8; count of bases not matched to a gene: 3. Germline assignment: CDR1 SQVTM and CDR2 ANQGSEA.